This TCR beta chain was found in a study of T cell responses to AZD1222 COVID-19 vaccine. Study background: Pooled samples include second doses given at about 4 or 12 weeks.

The data were produced by immunoSEQ multiplex PCR, yet TCRdb's version contains in-frame clones alone and is incomplete. This sample has about 93,000 clones; approximately 88% occur once, and the top ten carry roughly 15%. Germline V gene lookup returns CDR1 KGHDR and CDR2 SFDVKD. This CDR3 spans 15 amino acids. V was trimmed by 5 bases and J by 7 bases, leaving 17 bases between them. As concerns this clone: Its antigen is undetermined.

Broader study findings: Sampled repertoires all dated from after the peak T cell response.

The rearrangement links TRBV24-1 to TRBJ2-1, with D possibly TRBD2 on 6 matching bases. The sample was peripheral blood, taken on day 0 of AZD1222 vaccination. The sequence derives from an adult in good health. The CDR3 reads CATSGTGVFQNEQFF. The DNA for the CDR3 is TGTGCCACCAGTGGTACGGGAGTCTTCCAGAATGAGCAGTTCTTC.